This T cell receptor beta chain was found in a study of shared clonotypes between healthy human individuals. Study-wide results and caveats: Naive subsets tended to show greater estimated richness than memory subsets.

Remarks on this clone: Antigen: not known. This specimen includes other DNA sequences encoding the same CDR3.

Assay used: immunoSEQ multiplex PCR; TCRdb lists only in-frame clones, some missing. The sample includes approximately 1.5 million clones, roughly 98.5% of them seen just once. Trimming removed 1 base at V and 2 bases at J, with 9 bases between. Germline loops: CDR1 KGHSH, CDR2 LQKENI. The CDR3 is made up of 15 amino acids. Material: naive CD4+ T cells sorted from blood. Subset of the sample: CD45RA+ positively selected. This receptor was taken from a man under 40 in good health. The V gene is TRBV18, the J gene TRBJ2-1; D tentatively fits TRBD1 or TRBD2 (6 bases each). The chain's CDR3 is CASSPQGGPYNEQFF. CDR3 in DNA: TGTGCCAGCTCACCACAGGGGGGCCCCTACAATGAGCAGTTCTTC.